What follows is one TCR beta chain and its context. No antigen is known for it. The record originates from a study of shared clonotypes between healthy human individuals. Study conclusions and caveats: Expectations were that clonotype sharing among donors would be affected by sequencing depth. In a few donors, around 5% of naive CD4 clonotypes appeared in common. Limitation of the genetic and exposure-history diversity represented came from the few donors.

Some 30,000 T cell genomes, or around 200 ng DNA, went into the sorted-subset replicate PCRs. The table came from immunoSEQ multiplex PCR; TCRdb's copy has only in-frame clones and leaves some out. The data hold around 1,000,000 clones, with about 80% observed a single time. With V trimmed by 2 bases and J by 8 bases, 9 bases remained unmatched. Germline assignment: CDR1 GTSNPN and CDR2 SVGIG (reference sequence). The CDR3 has 14 amino acids. This receptor was taken from a man between 18 and 35 years old in good health. Some clones in this sample may be carry-over from other donors' samples. This chain uses TRBV30 with TRBJ2-4; TRBD2 matches 7 bases. The sequencing sample was made of memory CD4+ T cells from PBMCs. Noted subset: CD45RA-negative fraction. CDR3 bases: TGTGCCTGGAGTAGGACTAGTGCTGTCGACATTCAGTACTTC. Amino acid sequence: CAWSRTSAVDIQYF.